The text below deals with one T cell receptor (beta chain). This entry belongs to a study of fetal regulatory T cell absence and autoimmunity. Data came from immunoSEQ multiplex PCR; TCRdb stores just in-frame clones and leaves some out. The repertoire holds approximately 46,000 clones, with about 80% as singletons. CDR1 and CDR2 from the germline V gene are SGHRS and YFSETQ. V shed 3 bases and J 7 bases; nucleotides not matched to a gene: 6. The CDR3 is 14 residues long. This clonotype originated in a newborn boy with IPEX syndrome. The J gene is TRBJ2-2, the V gene TRBV5-1, with 7 bases fitting TRBD2. Sequenced material: cord blood. The CDR3 sequence is CASSWVLANGELFF. DNA for the CDR3: TGCGCCAGCAGCTGGGTACTAGCGAACGGGGAGCTGTTTTTT.